The rows below give T cell receptor beta chains drawn from one sample of a study of breast tumors, draining lymph nodes, adjacent tissues. MiXCR, run by TCRdb on the multiplex PCR reads, gives a single entry per CDR3 protein. The table shows 290,000 or so distinct CDR3 sequences, with 30% occurring only once. Material for sequencing was axillary lymph node tissue. The receptors derive from a female donor with breast cancer. Some clones in this sample may be carry-over from other donors' samples. CDR3s include the opening cysteine and the closing phenylalanine or tryptophan. Fields, in order: J gene, CDR3 length, V gene, D gene, clone size, CDR3 protein, CDR3 DNA. The D gene is left open where the match is weak. The size of a clone is reported for some rows only, either as once, few or many, or as a class for expanded clones.

TRBJ2-2 16 TRBV20-1 TRBD2 . CSAIDPLAEPTGELFF TGCAGTGCTATCGACCCCCTAGCGGAACCCACCGGGGAGCTGTTTTTT
TRBJ2-2 11 TRBV28 . many CASSIYGELFF TGTGCCAGCAGCATCTATGGGGAGCTGTTTTTT
TRBJ1-2 15 TRBV12-3/TRBV12-4 TRBD1 many CASTDGQGFNYGYTF TGTGCCAGCACCGACGGACAGGGCTTTAACTATGGCTACACCTTC
TRBJ2-1 12 TRBV5-1 . once CASSGVNNEQFF TGCGCCAGCAGCGGCGTAAACAATGAGCAGTTCTTC
TRBJ1-3 14 TRBV5-1 . many CASSQDSSGNTIYF TGCGCCAGCAGCCAGGACAGCTCTGGAAACACCATATATTTT
TRBJ2-3 15 TRBV3-1 . few CASSQEPSGVDTQYF TGTGCCAGCAGCCAAGAGCCCTCAGGCGTAGATACGCAGTATTTT
TRBJ2-7 15 TRBV11-2 . few CASTHRRQATYEQYF TGTGCCAGCACCCATAGACGACAGGCCACCTACGAGCAGTACTTC
TRBJ1-5 14 TRBV5-1 . . CASSLNSLNHPQHF TGCGCCAGCAGCTTGAACAGCCTTAATCACCCCCAGCATTTT
TRBJ1-4 15 TRBV10-3 . . CAISARGRENEKLFF TGTGCCATCAGTGCTAGAGGCCGGGAAAATGAAAAACTGTTTTTT
TRBJ1-4 13 TRBV5-1 . many CASSLSAQSLLFF TGCGCCAGCAGCTTGTCTGCCCAGTCCCTACTGTTTTTT
TRBJ2-1 14 TRBV4-2 . many CASSQVAAYNEQFF TGTGCCAGCAGCCAAGTAGCGGCATACAATGAGCAGTTCTTC
TRBJ1-2 13 TRBV6-5 . many CASSYVGTSGYTF TGTGCCAGCAGTTACGTAGGTACTAGCGGCTACACCTTC
TRBJ2-3 15 TRBV5-5 . many CASSFWGRGADTQYF TGTGCCAGCAGCTTTTGGGGGAGAGGGGCAGATACGCAGTATTTT
TRBJ1-4 13 TRBV3-1 . . CASSQVGGEKLFF TGTGCCAGCAGCCAAGTGGGTGGGGAAAAACTGTTTTTT
TRBJ2-1 18 TRBV4-2 TRBD2 . CASSLRTSGRASHNGQFF TGTGCCAGCAGCTTGAGGACTAGCGGGAGGGCTTCCCACAATGGGCAGTTCTTC
TRBJ1-1 13 TRBV24-1 . . CATSERGRTEAFF TGTGCCACCAGTGAAAGAGGACGGACCGAAGCTTTCTTT